This T cell receptor (beta chain) was observed in a study of blood T cell repertoires in COVID-19. For the study at large: The United States, Italy and Spain provided the acute and convalescent COVID-19 samples. From T cells, B-cell-depleted T cells, or PBMCs came the material, which was cDNA or gDNA.

The CDR3 length is 18 residues. Germline V gives CDR1 SGHVS, CDR2 FNYEAQ. V was pared by 0 bases and J by 1 base, with 13 bases between. Original data processing: Amplified reference gene primers provided the basis for estimating nucleated cell counts. This table comes from immunoSEQ multiplex PCR, and its TCRdb copy is limited to in-frame clones, with some not included. V, J and clone size were drawn from that table, and D and trimming were deduced from the DNA. The sample contains some 190,000 clones, 70% to 90% of which appear only once. The rearrangement joins TRBV7-6 to TRBJ2-6; TRBD1 is a possible D gene (6 bases). The sequence derives from a man in his 60s with acute or convalescent COVID-19. The sequenced sample consisted of peripheral blood. CDR3 bases: TGTGCCAGCAGCTTAGCGTCACAGGGAGTATCTGGGGCCAACGTCCTGACTTTC. Encoded protein: CASSLASQGVSGANVLTF.